This T cell receptor beta chain was found in a study of cytomegalovirus exposure and HLA in healthy donors. Study results and caveats: Links to common viral pathogens appeared, in a later analysis, for several of the most significant clusters.

Regarding this clone: The antigen is not known.

The V gene lost 2 bases and the J gene lost 3 bases, with 11 bases spanning the gap. CDR1 is MNHEY and CDR2 is SMNVEV in the germline V gene (reference sequence). The CDR3 runs to 14 residues. Vbeta (60) and Jbeta (13) primers were used in the PCR. Using immunoSEQ multiplex PCR, the repertoire was profiled, and TCRdb retains in-frame clones only, with some absent. The sample includes about 91,000 clones, around nine tenths of them seen just once. The material sequenced was PBMCs. This chain uses TRBV27 with TRBJ2-7, with a possible D match to TRBD2 (6 bases). This TCR was recovered from a man aged 25-45 years in good health and CMV-seropositive. CDR3 DNA: TGTGCCAGCAGTTTAAATGTAGCGGTCTACGAGCAGTACTTC. Protein sequence: CASSLNVAVYEQYF.